This T cell receptor (beta chain) was profiled in a study of T-cell memory formation after mild COVID-19. This clonotype was seen only a few times. It was 5'RACE with constant-segment primers that produced the TCR alpha and TCR beta cDNA libraries, which carried sample barcodes and UMIs. MiXCR, run by TCRdb on the 5' RACE reads, gives a single entry per CDR3 protein. The sample shows a few hundred thousand distinct CDR3 sequences, approximately 14% of them seen only once. V lost 2 bases to trimming and J lost 4 bases, with 14 bases between them. Germline CDR1 is MNHEY and CDR2 is SVGAGI. The CDR3 length is 15 residues.

The rearrangement joins TRBV6-5 to TRBJ1-1; a possible D gene is TRBD1 (6 bases). Source material: PBMCs or a T cell subset sorted from them (not recorded which). This receptor was taken from a man aged 18 to 35 who had mild COVID-19 (a few samples of this study predate the infection). Cell type and time point are not known. The CDR3 here is CASSYSLGGTTEAFF. The CDR3 DNA reads TGTGCCAGCAGTTACAGCCTGGGGGGCACCACTGAAGCTTTCTTT.